This T cell receptor (beta chain) was recorded in a study of shared T cell receptors in the human thymus. Here immunoSEQ multiplex PCR was the method, and the copy in TCRdb shows in-frame clones only, minus some. The repertoire has hundreds of thousands of clones, 78% of them found once; the top ten carry about 0.012%. The germline V gene has CDR1 SGHDT and CDR2 YYEEEE. The V end was cut by 7 bases, the J end by 1 base, with 8 bases between. This CDR3 is built from 13 residues. In addition, the sample was reused for a study of human thymus T cells. That report notes: What related research reported was that thymic repertoires overlapped highly among unrelated individuals.

The clonotype originates from a boy less than two years old with a congenital heart defect. The chain joins TRBV5-6 to TRBJ2-2; D is undetermined. Sequenced material: thymocytes. The CDR3 loop is CASGQLNTGELFF. The CDR3 region has the DNA TGTGCCAGCGGGCAGCTGAACACCGGGGAGCTGTTTTTT.